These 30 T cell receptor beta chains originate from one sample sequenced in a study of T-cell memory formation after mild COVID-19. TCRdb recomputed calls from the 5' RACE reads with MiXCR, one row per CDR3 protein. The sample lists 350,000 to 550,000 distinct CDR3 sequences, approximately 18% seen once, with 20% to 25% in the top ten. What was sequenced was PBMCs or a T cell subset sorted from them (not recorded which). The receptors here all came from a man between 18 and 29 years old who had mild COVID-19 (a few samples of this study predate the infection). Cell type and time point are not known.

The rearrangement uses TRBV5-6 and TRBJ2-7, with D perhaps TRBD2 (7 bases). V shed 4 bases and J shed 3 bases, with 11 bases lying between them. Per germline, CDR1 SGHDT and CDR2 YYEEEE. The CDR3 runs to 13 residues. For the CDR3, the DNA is TGTGCCAGCAGCGGGGGGGACATCTACGAGCAGTACTTC. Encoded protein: CASSGGDIYEQYF.

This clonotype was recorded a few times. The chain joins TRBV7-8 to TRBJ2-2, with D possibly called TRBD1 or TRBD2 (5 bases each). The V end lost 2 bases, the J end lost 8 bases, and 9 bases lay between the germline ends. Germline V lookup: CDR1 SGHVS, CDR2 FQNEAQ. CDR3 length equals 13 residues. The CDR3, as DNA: TGTGCCAGCAGCTTAAACGGGGCTGGGGAGCTGTTTTTT. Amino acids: CASSLNGAGELFF. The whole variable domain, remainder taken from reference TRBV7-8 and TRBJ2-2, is GAGVSQSPRYKVAKRGQDVALRCDPISGHVSLFWYQQALGQGPEFLTYFQNEAQLDKSGLPSDRFFAERPEGSVSTLKIQRTQQEDSAVYLCASSLNGAGELFFGEGSRLTVL.

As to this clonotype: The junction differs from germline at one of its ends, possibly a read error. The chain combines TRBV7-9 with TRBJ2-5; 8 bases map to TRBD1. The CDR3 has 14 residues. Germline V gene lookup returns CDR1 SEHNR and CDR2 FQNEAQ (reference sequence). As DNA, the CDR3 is TGTGCCAGCAGCTCCTGGACAGGGAGAGAGACCCAGCACTTC. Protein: CASSSWTGRETQHF.

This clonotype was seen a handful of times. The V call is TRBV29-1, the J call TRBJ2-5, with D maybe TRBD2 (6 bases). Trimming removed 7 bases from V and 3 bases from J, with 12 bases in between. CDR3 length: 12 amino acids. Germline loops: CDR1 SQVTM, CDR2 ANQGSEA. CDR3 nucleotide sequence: TGCAGCGCGGGACCGGGAGAAGAGACCCAGTACTTC. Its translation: CSAGPGEETQYF.

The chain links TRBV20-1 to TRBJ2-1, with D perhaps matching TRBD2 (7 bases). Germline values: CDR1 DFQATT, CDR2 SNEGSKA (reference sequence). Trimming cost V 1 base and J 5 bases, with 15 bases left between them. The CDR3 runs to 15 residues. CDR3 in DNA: TGCAGTGCTAGAGGGAGCCGGGGGGCAGACAATGAGCAGTTCTTC. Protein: CSARGSRGADNEQFF.

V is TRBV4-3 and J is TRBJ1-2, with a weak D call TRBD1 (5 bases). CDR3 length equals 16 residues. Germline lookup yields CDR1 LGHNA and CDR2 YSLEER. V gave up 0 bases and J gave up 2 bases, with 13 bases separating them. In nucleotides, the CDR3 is TGCGCCAGCAGCCAAGATGGGGGGGGTTTCAACTATGGCTACACCTTC. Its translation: CASSQDGGGFNYGYTF.

CDR3 coding DNA: TGTGCCAGCAGCGAGGGTATACTAGCCAAAAACATTCAGTACTTC. It is translated as CASSEGILAKNIQYF. The rearrangement uses TRBV14 and TRBJ2-4, with a tentative D call TRBD2 (5 bases). Deletions cut 5 bases from V and 0 bases from J, with 11 bases between. Germline assignment: CDR1 SGHDN and CDR2 FVKESK. The CDR3 runs 15 residues.

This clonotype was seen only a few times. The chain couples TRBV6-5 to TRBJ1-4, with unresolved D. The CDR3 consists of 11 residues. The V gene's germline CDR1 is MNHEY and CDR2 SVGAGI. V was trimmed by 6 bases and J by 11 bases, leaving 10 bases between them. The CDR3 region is CASRSFEKLFF. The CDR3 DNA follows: TGTGCCAGCAGGAGTTTCGAGAAACTGTTTTTT.

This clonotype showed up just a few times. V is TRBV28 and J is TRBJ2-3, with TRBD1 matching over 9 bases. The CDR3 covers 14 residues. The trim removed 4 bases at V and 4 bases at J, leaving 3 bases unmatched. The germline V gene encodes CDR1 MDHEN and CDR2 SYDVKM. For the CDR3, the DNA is TGTGCCAGCAGTTCCGGGACAGGGCCAGATACGCAGTATTTT. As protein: CASSSGTGPDTQYF.

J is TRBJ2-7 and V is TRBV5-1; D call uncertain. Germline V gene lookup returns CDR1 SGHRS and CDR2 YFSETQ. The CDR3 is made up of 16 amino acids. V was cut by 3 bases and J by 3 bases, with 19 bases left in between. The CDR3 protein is CASSSTNKGSHYEQYF. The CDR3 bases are TGCGCCAGCAGCTCAACTAATAAGGGTTCCCACTACGAGCAGTACTTC.

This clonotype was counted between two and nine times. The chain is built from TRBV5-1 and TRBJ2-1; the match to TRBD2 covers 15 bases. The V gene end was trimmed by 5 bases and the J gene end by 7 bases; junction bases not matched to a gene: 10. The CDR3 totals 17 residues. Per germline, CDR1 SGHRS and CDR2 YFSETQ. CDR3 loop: CASSRTSGGALGNEQFF. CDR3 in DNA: TGCGCCAGCAGTAGGACTAGCGGGGGGGCTCTAGGGAATGAGCAGTTCTTC.

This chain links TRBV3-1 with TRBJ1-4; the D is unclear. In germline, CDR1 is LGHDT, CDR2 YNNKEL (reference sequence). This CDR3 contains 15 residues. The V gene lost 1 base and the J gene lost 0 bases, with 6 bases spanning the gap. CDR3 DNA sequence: TGTGCCAGCAGCCAAGCAGGAACAACTAATGAAAAACTGTTTTTT. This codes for CASSQAGTTNEKLFF.

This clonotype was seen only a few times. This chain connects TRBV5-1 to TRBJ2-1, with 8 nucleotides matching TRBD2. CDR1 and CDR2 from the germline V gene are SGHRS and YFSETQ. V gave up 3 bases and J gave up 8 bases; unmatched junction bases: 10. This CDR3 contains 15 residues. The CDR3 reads CASSYRTGREDEQFF. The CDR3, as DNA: TGCGCCAGCAGCTACCGGACTGGGCGGGAGGATGAGCAGTTCTTC.

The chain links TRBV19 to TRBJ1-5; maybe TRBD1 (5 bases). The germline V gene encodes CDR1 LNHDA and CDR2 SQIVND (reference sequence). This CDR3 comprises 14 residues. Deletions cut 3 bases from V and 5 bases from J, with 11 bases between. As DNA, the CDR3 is TGTGCCAGTAGTATGCGCGCAGGGTATCAGCCCCAGCATTTT. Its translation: CASSMRAGYQPQHF.

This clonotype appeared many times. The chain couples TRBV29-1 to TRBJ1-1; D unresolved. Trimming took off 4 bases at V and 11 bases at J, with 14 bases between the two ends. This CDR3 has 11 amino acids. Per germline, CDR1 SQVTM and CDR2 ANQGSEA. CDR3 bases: TGCAGCGTTGCAGTCCACCAAGAGGCTTTCTTT. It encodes CSVAVHQEAFF. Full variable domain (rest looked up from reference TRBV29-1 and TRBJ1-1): SAVISQKPSRDICQRGTSLTIQCQVDSQVTMMFWYRQQPGQSLTLIATANQGSEATYESGFVIDKFPISRPNLTFSTLTVSNMSPEDSSIYLCSVAVHQEAFFGQGTRLTVV.

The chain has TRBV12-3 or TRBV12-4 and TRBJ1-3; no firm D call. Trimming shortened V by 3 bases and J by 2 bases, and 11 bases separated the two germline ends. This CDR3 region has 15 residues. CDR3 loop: CASSFEAAAGNTIYF. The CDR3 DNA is TGTGCCAGCAGTTTCGAAGCGGCAGCTGGAAACACCATATATTTT.

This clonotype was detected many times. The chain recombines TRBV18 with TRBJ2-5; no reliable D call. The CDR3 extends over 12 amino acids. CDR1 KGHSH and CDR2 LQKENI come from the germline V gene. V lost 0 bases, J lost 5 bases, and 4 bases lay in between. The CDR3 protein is CASSPPQETQYF. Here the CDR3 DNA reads TGTGCCAGCTCACCACCCCAGGAGACCCAGTACTTC.

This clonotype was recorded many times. CDR3 protein: CASSYSLTGGYTF. The CDR3, as DNA: TGTGCCAGCAGTTACTCGTTAACTGGCGGCTACACCTTC. This rearrangement joins TRBV6-5 to TRBJ1-2; D uncertain. CDR3 size: 13 residues. Trimming removed 0 bases from V and 8 bases from J, with 10 bases in between. Germline lookup yields CDR1 MNHEY and CDR2 SVGAGI.

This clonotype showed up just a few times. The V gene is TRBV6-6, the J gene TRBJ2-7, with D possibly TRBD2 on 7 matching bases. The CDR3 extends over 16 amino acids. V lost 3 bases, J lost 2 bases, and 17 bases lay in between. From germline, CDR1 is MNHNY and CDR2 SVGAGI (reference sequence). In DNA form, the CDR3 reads TGTGCCAGCAGTTATAGGGGGGGACGGGTTCCCTACGAGCAGTACGTC. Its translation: CASSYRGGRVPYEQYV.

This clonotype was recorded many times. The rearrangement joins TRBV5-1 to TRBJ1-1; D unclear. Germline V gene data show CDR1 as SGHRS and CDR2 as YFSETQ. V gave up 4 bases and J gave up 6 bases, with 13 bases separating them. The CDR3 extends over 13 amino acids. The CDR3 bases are TGCGCCAGCAGCCCGGATGGGTTCGCTGAAGCTTTCTTT. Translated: CASSPDGFAEAFF.

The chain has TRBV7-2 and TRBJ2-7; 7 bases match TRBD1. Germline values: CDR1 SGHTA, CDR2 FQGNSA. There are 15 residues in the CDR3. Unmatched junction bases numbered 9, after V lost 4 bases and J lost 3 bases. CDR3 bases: TGTGCCAGCAGCTCAAACCCGGGACAGTACTACGAGCAGTACTTC. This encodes CASSSNPGQYYEQYF. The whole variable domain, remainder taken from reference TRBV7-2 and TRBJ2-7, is GAGVSQSPSNKVTEKGKDVELRCDPISGHTALYWYRQSLGQGLEFLIYFQGNSAPDKSGLPSDRFSAERTGGSVSTLTIQRTQQEDSAVYLCASSSNPGQYYEQYFGPGTRLTVT.

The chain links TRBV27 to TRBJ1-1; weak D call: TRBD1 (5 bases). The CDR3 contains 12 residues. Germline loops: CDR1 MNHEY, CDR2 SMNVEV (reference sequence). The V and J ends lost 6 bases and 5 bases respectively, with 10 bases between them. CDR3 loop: CASSGRVTEAFF. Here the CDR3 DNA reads TGTGCCAGCAGCGGCAGGGTGACTGAAGCTTTCTTT.

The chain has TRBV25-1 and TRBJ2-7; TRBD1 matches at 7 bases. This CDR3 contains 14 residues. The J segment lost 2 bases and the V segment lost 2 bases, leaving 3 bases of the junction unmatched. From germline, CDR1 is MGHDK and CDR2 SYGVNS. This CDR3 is CASSERQGAYEQYF. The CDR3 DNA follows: TGTGCCAGCAGTGAACGGCAGGGGGCCTACGAGCAGTACTTC.

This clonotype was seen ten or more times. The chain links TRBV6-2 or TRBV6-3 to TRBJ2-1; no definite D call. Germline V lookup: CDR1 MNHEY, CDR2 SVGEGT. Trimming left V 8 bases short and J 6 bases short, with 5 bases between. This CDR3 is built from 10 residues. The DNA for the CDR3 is TGTGCCAGCGGCATCAATGAGCAGTTCTTC. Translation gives CASGINEQFF.

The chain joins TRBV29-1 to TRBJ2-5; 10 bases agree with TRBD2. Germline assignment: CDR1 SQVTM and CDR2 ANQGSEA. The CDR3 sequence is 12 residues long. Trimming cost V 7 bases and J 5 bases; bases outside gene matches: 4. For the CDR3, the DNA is TGCAGCGCCATAGCGGGGGGCGAGACCCAGTACTTC. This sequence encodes CSAIAGGETQYF.

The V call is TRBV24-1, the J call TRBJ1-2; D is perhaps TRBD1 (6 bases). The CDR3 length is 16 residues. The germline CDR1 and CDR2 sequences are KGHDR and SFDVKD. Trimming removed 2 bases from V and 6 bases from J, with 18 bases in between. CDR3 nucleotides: TGTGCCACCAGTGATTCCTCCGCCGGGGGGCGGGATGGCTACACCTTC. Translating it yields CATSDSSAGGRDGYTF.

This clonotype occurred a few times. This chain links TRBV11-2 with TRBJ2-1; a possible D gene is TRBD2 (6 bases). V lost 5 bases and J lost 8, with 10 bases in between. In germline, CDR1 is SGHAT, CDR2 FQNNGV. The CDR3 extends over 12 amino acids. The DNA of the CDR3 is TGTGCCAGCAGCCCGACTAGTTATGAGCAGTTCTTC. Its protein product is CASSPTSYEQFF.

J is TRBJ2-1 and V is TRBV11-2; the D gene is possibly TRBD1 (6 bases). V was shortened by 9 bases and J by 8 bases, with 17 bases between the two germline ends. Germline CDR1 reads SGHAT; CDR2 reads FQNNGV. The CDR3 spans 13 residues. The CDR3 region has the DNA TGTGCCAGTGGACAGAGGGGTGCCTATGAGCAGTTCTTC. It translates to CASGQRGAYEQFF.

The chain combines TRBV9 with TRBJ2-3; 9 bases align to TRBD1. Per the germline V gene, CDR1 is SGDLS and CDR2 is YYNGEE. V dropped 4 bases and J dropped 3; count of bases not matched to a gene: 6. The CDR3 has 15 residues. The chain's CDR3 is CASSPRTGATDTQYF. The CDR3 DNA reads TGTGCCAGCAGCCCCCGGACAGGGGCTACAGATACGCAGTATTTT.

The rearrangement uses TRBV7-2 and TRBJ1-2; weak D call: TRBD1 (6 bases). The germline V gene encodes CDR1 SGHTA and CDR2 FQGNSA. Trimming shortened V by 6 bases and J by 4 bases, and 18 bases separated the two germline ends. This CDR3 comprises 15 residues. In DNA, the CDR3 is TGTGCCAGCAGTTTAATGAGGGGGAGTAGCTATGGCTACACCTTC. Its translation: CASSLMRGSSYGYTF.